The clone carrying this T cell receptor (beta chain) has ten or more counts. Its antigen is not known. The ends lost 3 bases at V and 9 bases at J; junction bases unmatched: 6. This CDR3 region has 14 residues. Germline CDR1 reads DFQATT; CDR2 reads SNEGSKA (reference sequence). This entry belongs to a study of blood T cells in healthy people across ages. Findings and limits, study-wide: Across the age range, TCR beta diversity per million T cells fell in a roughly linear way. Naive CD4+ cells and diversity were both higher in long-lived donors than in aged donors.

A J-beta primer mix and a sample-barcoded 5' primer were used in a second PCR of about 6 to 12 cycles. TCRdb itself ran the 5' RACE reads through MiXCR, one entry per CDR3 protein. The top ten hold less than 20% of the sample, which has about 640,000 distinct CDR3 sequences, roughly 31% seen once. The sequenced material came from blood. The genes are TRBV20-1 and TRBJ1-6; TRBD1 matches 9 bases. The sequence derives from a woman older than 75 in good health. CDR3 bases: TGCAGTGCTAGGGGGGACAGGGAGGTTTCACCCCTCCACTTT. Translation gives CSARGDREVSPLHF.